The 29 T cell receptor beta chains below come from one sample, sequenced in a study of Ad26.COV2.S vaccination and SARS-CoV-2 variants. Noted treatment: roughly 20 received Ad26.COV2.S at low or high dose, single or two shots; 5 received placebo; per-sample allocation not given. The study sampled participants on day 63 after the first vaccine or placebo injection. Some clones are missing from TCRdb's copy, which holds only in-frame ones; the method was immunoSEQ multiplex PCR. The sample includes some 350,000 clones, approximately 85% of them seen just once. The sample was peripheral blood, taken in a trial of Ad26.COV2.S vaccine versus placebo. These receptors came from a person between 18 and 59 years old who received the Ad26.COV2.S COVID-19 vaccine or a placebo.

This rearrangement joins TRBV3-1 (or the pseudogene TRBV3-2) to TRBJ2-3; a weak D match, TRBD1 (5 bases). The CDR3 has 11 residues. Trimming took off 8 bases at V and 4 bases at J, with 7 bases between the two ends. Germline CDR1 is LGHDT and CDR2 is YNNKEL (reference sequence). The CDR3 DNA reads TGTGCCAGCGCCAGGGCAGATACGCAGTATTTT. Protein sequence: CASARADTQYF.

The rearrangement links TRBV30 to TRBJ2-5, with 13 bases aligning to TRBD2. This CDR3 region has 18 residues. In germline, CDR1 is GTSNPN, CDR2 SVGIG (reference sequence). With 2 bases clipped from V and 5 bases from J, the junction kept 14 bases outside the gene matches. The DNA for the CDR3 is TGTGCCTGGAGTACATCCCCGACTAGCGGGGGGCGCGGGGAGACCCAGTACTTC. Translation gives CAWSTSPTSGGRGETQYF. The whole variable domain, remainder taken from reference TRBV30 and TRBJ2-5, is SQTIHQWPATLVQPVGSPLSLECTVEGTSNPNLYWYRQAAGRGLQLLFYSVGIGQISSEVPQNLSASRPQDRQFILSSKKLLLSDSGFYLCAWSTSPTSGGRGETQYFGPGTRLLVL.

The chain is built from TRBV7-9 and TRBJ1-2, with 10 bases identical to TRBD1. CDR3 length equals 17 residues. The trim removed 5 bases at V and 3 bases at J, leaving 12 bases unmatched. Germline V CDR1 and CDR2: SEHNR, FQNEAQ (reference sequence). CDR3 in amino acids: CASSAHPGTGEDYGYTF. The CDR3, as DNA: TGTGCCAGCAGCGCCCACCCTGGGACAGGGGAGGACTATGGCTACACCTTC.

This chain connects TRBV4-3 to TRBJ1-2, with 9 bases matching TRBD1. The CDR3 is 17 amino acids. Germline V CDR1 and CDR2: LGHNA, YSLEER. The trim removed 0 bases at V and 5 bases at J, leaving 10 bases unmatched. DNA of the CDR3: TGCGCCAGCAGCCAAGACGTAGCACAGGGGGCATGGTATGGCTACACCTTC. Protein sequence: CASSQDVAQGAWYGYTF.

The chain couples TRBV6-5 to TRBJ1-1; 10 nucleotides agree with TRBD1. The V segment lost 8 bases and the J segment 4 bases; nucleotides outside the gene matches: 7. Germline V gene data show CDR1 as MNHEY and CDR2 as SVGAGI. There are 14 residues in the CDR3. The CDR3 coding sequence is TGTGCCAGCTTGGGACAGGGGAGGTCCACTGAAGCTTTCTTT. Translated, it gives CASLGQGRSTEAFF.

This clone was counted only a few times. V gene TRBV4-1 combines with J gene TRBJ1-2, with D perhaps TRBD1 (6 bases). Trimming removed 0 bases from V and 6 bases from J, with 14 bases in between. The CDR3 consists of 15 residues. Germline V gene lookup returns CDR1 MGHRA and CDR2 YSYEKL. CDR3 in DNA: TGCGCCAGCAGCCAAGACAGGCGGGCAGGGGATGGCTACACCTTC. It encodes CASSQDRRAGDGYTF.

This chain connects TRBV5-6 to TRBJ2-5; TRBD1 matches 7 bases. The germline V gene encodes CDR1 SGHDT and CDR2 YYEEEE. CDR3 length equals 15 residues. The ends lost 2 bases at V and 5 bases at J; junction bases unmatched: 9. For the CDR3, the DNA is TGTGCCAGCAGCTTACTGAGGACAGGTGCGGAGACCCAGTACTTC. It translates to CASSLLRTGAETQYF.

The chain couples TRBV29-1 to TRBJ1-1; D is uncertain. The CDR3 sequence is 12 residues long. Deletions cut 6 bases from V and 0 bases from J, with 8 bases between. The germline V gene has CDR1 SQVTM and CDR2 ANQGSEA. This CDR3 is CSVIILNTEAFF. The CDR3 DNA reads as TGCAGCGTGATCATATTGAACACTGAAGCTTTCTTT.

The chain is built from TRBV4-2 and TRBJ2-7; TRBD2 matches at 7 bases. With V trimmed by 0 bases and J by 2 bases, 7 bases remained unmatched. The germline gives CDR1 LGHNA, CDR2 YNFKEQ. The CDR3 totals 16 residues. CDR3 residues: CASSQDLSRGAYEQYF. DNA for the CDR3: TGTGCCAGCAGCCAAGATCTGAGTCGGGGGGCCTACGAGCAGTACTTC.

The J gene is TRBJ1-6, the V gene TRBV5-6; no firm D call. Germline lookup yields CDR1 SGHDT and CDR2 YYEEEE. The CDR3 totals 14 residues. V lost 1 base and J lost 6, with 8 bases in between. CDR3 coding DNA: TGTGCCAGCAGCTTGAGGTTTAGTAATTCACCCCTCCACTTT. It codes for CASSLRFSNSPLHF.

The chain couples TRBV6-5 to TRBJ2-1; D remains ambiguous. V lost 6 bases to trimming and J lost 2 bases, with 14 bases between them. CDR1 MNHEY and CDR2 SVGAGI come from the germline V gene. The CDR3 extends over 15 amino acids. CDR3 coding DNA: TGTGCCAGCAGCGTCCTTGGGGTGGCCTACAATGAGCAGTTCTTC. Translated, it gives CASSVLGVAYNEQFF.

This clone is a singleton in its sample. The chain carries TRBV11-2 and TRBJ1-2; D perhaps matches TRBD1 (6 bases). Trimming cost V 3 bases and J 7 bases, with 18 bases left between them. In germline, CDR1 is SGHAT, CDR2 FQNNGV. The CDR3 totals 15 residues. DNA of the CDR3: TGTGCCAGCAGCTTCGGGGAGGGGGTCTGGTCTGGCTACACCTTC. Translated, it gives CASSFGEGVWSGYTF.

The genes are TRBV2 and TRBJ1-2, with D tentatively TRBD1 (6 bases). The CDR3 runs 12 residues. Trimming took off 7 bases at V and 10 bases at J, with 16 bases between the two ends. Germline V lookup: CDR1 SNHLY, CDR2 FYNNEI. CDR3: CASIRDKGDYTF. In DNA form, the CDR3 reads TGTGCCAGCATAAGGGACAAAGGGGACTACACCTTC.

The gene calls are TRBV7-9 and TRBJ1-1; D is unclear. The CDR3 spans 14 residues. Germline V gene lookup returns CDR1 SEHNR and CDR2 FQNEAQ (reference sequence). V shed 6 bases and J shed 2 bases, with 13 bases lying between them. This CDR3 is CASRRTGSNTEAFF. CDR3 in DNA: TGTGCCAGCAGGCGTACGGGGTCTAACACTGAAGCTTTCTTT.

This clone appeared once. One end of the junction fails to match germline, which may point to a read error. The same CDR3 arises from other DNA sequences in this sample as well. V and J are TRBV4-1 and TRBJ2-2; TRBD2 aligns across 13 bases. Germline V gives CDR1 MGHRA, CDR2 YSYEKL. This CDR3 has 20 residues. This CDR3 is CASSQGGSGLAGPHTGELFF. The DNA for the CDR3 is TGCGCCAGCAGCCAAGGAGGGTCGGGACTAGCGGGGCCCCACACCGGGGAGTTGTTTTTT.

V and J are TRBV24-1 and TRBJ2-2; D uncertain. CDR3 size: 15 residues. CDR1 and CDR2 from the germline V gene are KGHDR and SFDVKD. Between the trimmed V and J ends, which lost 10 bases and 8 bases, there was a span of 22 bases. The CDR3 DNA reads TGTGCCACAGGCGAGGCTAGTAAATCGGTGGGGGAGCTGTTTTTT. It is translated as CATGEASKSVGELFF.

This chain joins TRBV7-9 and TRBJ2-7; 9 nucleotides align to TRBD1. The V and J ends lost 8 bases and 2 bases, in that order; junction bases with no gene match: 4. Germline lookup yields CDR1 SEHNR and CDR2 FQNEAQ (reference sequence). The CDR3 spans 13 residues. The CDR3 protein is CASCRDRAYEQYF. CDR3 nucleotides: TGTGCCAGCTGCCGGGACAGGGCCTACGAGCAGTACTTC.

The V call is TRBV7-2, the J call TRBJ2-3, with 11 bases identical to TRBD2. CDR1 and CDR2 (germline): SGHTA, FQGNSA. CDR3 length: 16 residues. J gave up 5 bases and V 3 bases, and 7 bases lay outside the gene matches. This chain's CDR3 is CASSFRGTSGEDTQYF. CDR3 DNA sequence: TGTGCCAGCAGCTTTCGCGGGACTAGCGGTGAAGATACGCAGTATTTT.

The chain carries TRBV6-5 and TRBJ1-3; no clear D. V was shortened by 0 bases and J by 0 bases, with 9 bases between the two germline ends. CDR3 length: 16 residues. From germline, CDR1 is MNHEY and CDR2 SVGAGI. CDR3 DNA: TGTGCCAGCAGTTACTCTCCTTCGTTCTCTGGAAACACCATATATTTT. As protein: CASSYSPSFSGNTIYF.

CDR3 coding DNA: TGCGCCAGCAGTGAAATAAAACGGACGGCCGGAAACACCATATATTTT. Translated, it gives CASSEIKRTAGNTIYF. The V gene is TRBV10-2, the J gene TRBJ1-3, with no clear D. CDR1 and CDR2 (germline): WSHSY, SAAADI. The V end lost 3 bases, the J end lost 4 bases, and 16 bases lay between the germline ends. This CDR3 spans 16 amino acids.

The gene calls are TRBV5-1 and TRBJ2-7; weak D call: TRBD2 (6 bases). Germline V gene sequence: CDR1 SGHRS, CDR2 YFSETQ. V lost 0 bases and J 0 bases, leaving 10 bases between the germline ends. This CDR3 is 15 amino acids long. The CDR3 DNA reads TGCGCCAGCAGCTTGGATTTCGGGAGCTCCTACGAGCAGTACTTC. Its protein is CASSLDFGSSYEQYF.

This clone was observed once. J is TRBJ1-4 and V is TRBV5-1, with TRBD1 as a possible D gene (6 bases). The CDR3 spans 16 residues. Germline CDR1 and CDR2: SGHRS and YFSETQ. V gave up 5 bases and J gave up 7 bases, with 21 bases separating them. The CDR3 region has the DNA TGCGCCAGCAGTCCGGGACAACCTAACGGAGGTGAAAAACTGTTTTTT. Its translation is CASSPGQPNGGEKLFF.

This chain uses TRBV5-8 with TRBJ2-2; TRBD2 aligns across 11 bases. The germline CDR1 and CDR2 sequences are SGHTS and YDEGEE. V shed 4 bases, J shed 1 base, and the junction held 3 bases outside the gene matches. This CDR3 is 16 amino acids long. CDR3 in amino acids: CASSRGTSGNTGELFF. CDR3 sequence (DNA): TGTGCCAGCAGCCGAGGGACTAGCGGGAACACCGGGGAGCTGTTTTTT.

The chain links TRBV18 to TRBJ2-1; 8 nucleotides align to TRBD1. V lost 4 bases, J lost 8 bases, and 13 bases stayed unmatched. This CDR3 is 16 amino acids long. Germline V CDR1 and CDR2: KGHSH, LQKENI. CDR3 region: CASSRPGTGIVDEQFF. CDR3 nucleotides: TGTGCCAGCTCACGACCCGGGACAGGAATCGTTGATGAGCAGTTCTTC.

The CDR3 here is CASSYRGRDGAGELFF. CDR3 nucleotide sequence: TGCGCCAGCAGTTACAGGGGGCGCGACGGGGCCGGGGAGCTGTTTTTT. The chain couples TRBV10-2 to TRBJ2-2; the match to TRBD1 covers 9 bases. V was pared by 5 bases and J by 6 bases, with 10 bases of the junction left unmatched. Germline V gives CDR1 WSHSY, CDR2 SAAADI. CDR3 length equals 16 residues.

The rearrangement links TRBV2 to TRBJ1-4; D not resolved. Trimming stripped 4 bases from V and 4 bases from J, with 7 bases between. Germline CDR1 is SNHLY and CDR2 is FYNNEI. The CDR3 consists of 13 residues. The CDR3 coding sequence is TGTGCCAGCAGTGTGTTCGGTAATGAAAAACTGTTTTTT. Protein sequence: CASSVFGNEKLFF.

This clone was detected once. The J gene is TRBJ2-1, the V gene TRBV2, with 10 bases that match TRBD2. CDR3 size: 16 residues. J gave up 3 bases and V 7 bases, and 9 bases lay outside the gene matches. Per the germline V gene, CDR1 is SNHLY and CDR2 is FYNNEI. The CDR3 nucleotides are TGTGCCAGCACTCCGGTGATAGCGGGAGGCTACAATGAGCAGTTCTTC. Protein sequence: CASTPVIAGGYNEQFF.

This chain connects TRBV18 to TRBJ2-7; D remains ambiguous. This CDR3 is 14 amino acids long. Trimming stripped 5 bases from V and 0 bases from J, with 11 bases between. Germline values: CDR1 KGHSH, CDR2 LQKENI. The CDR3 sequence is CASSTGANSYEQYF. The CDR3 DNA sequence: TGTGCCAGCTCAACTGGCGCAAACTCCTACGAGCAGTACTTC.

This clone appeared once. The chain carries TRBV6-5 and TRBJ2-1, with a tentative D call TRBD1 (6 bases). CDR1 is MNHEY and CDR2 is SVGAGI in the germline V gene. This CDR3 contains 16 residues. Trimming took 0 bases from V and 0 from J, leaving 9 bases between them. The CDR3 sequence: CASSYSQGSSYNEQFF. CDR3 in DNA: TGTGCCAGCAGTTACTCCCAGGGGAGCTCCTACAATGAGCAGTTCTTC.